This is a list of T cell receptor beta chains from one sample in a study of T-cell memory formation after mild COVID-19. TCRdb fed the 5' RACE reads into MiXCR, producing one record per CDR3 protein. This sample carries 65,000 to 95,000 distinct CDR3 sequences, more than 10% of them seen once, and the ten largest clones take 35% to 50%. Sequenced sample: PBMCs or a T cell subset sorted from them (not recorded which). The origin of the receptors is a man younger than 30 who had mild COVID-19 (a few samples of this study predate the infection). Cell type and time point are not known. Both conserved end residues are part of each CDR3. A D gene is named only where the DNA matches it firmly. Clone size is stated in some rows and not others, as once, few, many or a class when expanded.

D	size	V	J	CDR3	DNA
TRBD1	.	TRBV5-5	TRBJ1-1	CASSAPGQGYTEAFF	TGTGCCAGCAGCGCTCCGGGACAGGGGTATACTGAAGCTTTCTTT
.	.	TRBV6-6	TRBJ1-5	CASSRRVLESNQPQHF	TGTGCCAGCAGCCGACGGGTTCTTGAGAGCAATCAGCCCCAGCATTTT
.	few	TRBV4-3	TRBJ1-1	CASSQDLPGAGEAFF	TGCGCCAGCAGCCAAGATCTCCCCGGGGCGGGTGAAGCTTTCTTT
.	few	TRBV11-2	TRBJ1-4	CASSLTGRTNEKLFF	TGTGCCAGCAGCTTAACAGGGAGGACTAATGAAAAACTGTTTTTT
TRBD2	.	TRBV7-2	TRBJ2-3	CASSLSGLALDTQYF	TGTGCCAGCAGCTTATCGGGACTAGCGCTAGATACGCAGTATTTT
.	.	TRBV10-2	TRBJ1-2	CASSDAVDGYTF	TGCGCCAGCAGTGACGCGGTGGATGGCTACACCTTC
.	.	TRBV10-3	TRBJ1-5	CAISESGRANQPQHF	TGTGCCATCAGTGAGTCTGGGAGAGCGAATCAGCCCCAGCATTTT
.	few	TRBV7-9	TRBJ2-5	CASSLGARDQYF	TGTGCCAGCAGCTTAGGGGCCAGAGACCAGTACTTC
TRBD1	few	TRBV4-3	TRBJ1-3	CASSQDLFRGRGNTIYF	TGCGCCAGCAGCCAAGATTTGTTCAGGGGGAGAGGAAACACCATATATTTT
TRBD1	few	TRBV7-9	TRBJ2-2	CASSLVSTGARRELFF	TGTGCCAGCAGCTTAGTTTCGACAGGGGCAAGGCGGGAGCTGTTTTTT
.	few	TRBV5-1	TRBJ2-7	CASSSSEGPEQYF	TGCGCCAGCAGCTCATCTGAGGGGCCCGAGCAGTACTTC
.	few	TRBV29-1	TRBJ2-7	CSAAGQGGEQYF	TGCAGCGCTGCGGGGCAGGGTGGCGAGCAGTACTTC
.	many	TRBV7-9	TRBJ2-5	CASSPIQETQYF	TGTGCCAGCAGCCCCATCCAAGAGACCCAGTACTTC
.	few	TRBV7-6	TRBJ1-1	CASSFDRLNTEAFF	TGTGCCAGCAGCTTTGACAGGCTGAACACTGAAGCTTTCTTT